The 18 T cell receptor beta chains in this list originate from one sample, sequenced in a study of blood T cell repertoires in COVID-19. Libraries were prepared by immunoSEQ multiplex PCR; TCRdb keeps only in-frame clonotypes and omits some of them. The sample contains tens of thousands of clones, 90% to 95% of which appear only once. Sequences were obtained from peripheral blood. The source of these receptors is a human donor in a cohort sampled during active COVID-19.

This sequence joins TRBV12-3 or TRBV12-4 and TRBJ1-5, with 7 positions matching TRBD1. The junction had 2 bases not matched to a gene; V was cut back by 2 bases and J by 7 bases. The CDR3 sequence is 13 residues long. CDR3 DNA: TGTGCCAGCAGTTTACAGGGGGGACAGCCCCAGCATTTT. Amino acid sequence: CASSLQGGQPQHF.

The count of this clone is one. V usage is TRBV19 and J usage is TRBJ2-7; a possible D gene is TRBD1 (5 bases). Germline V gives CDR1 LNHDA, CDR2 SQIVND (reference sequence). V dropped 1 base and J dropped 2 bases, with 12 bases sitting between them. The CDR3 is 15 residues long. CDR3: CASSIAGKRTYEQYF. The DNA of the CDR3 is TGTGCCAGTAGTATAGCAGGGAAGAGAACCTACGAGCAGTACTTC.

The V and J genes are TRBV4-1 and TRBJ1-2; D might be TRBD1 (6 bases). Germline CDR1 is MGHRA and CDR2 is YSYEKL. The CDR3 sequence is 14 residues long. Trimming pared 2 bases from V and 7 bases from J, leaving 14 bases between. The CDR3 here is CASSQRGSLGGYTF. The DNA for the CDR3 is TGCGCCAGCAGCCAAAGGGGGTCTCTAGGTGGCTACACCTTC.

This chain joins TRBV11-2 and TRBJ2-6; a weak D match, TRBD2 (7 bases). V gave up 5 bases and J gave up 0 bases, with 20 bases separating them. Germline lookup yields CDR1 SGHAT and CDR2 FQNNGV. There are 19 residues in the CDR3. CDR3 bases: TGTGCCAGCAGCCTCAAAAGGGGGGGCACCACCTCTGGGGCCAACGTCCTGACTTTC. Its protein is CASSLKRGGTTSGANVLTF.

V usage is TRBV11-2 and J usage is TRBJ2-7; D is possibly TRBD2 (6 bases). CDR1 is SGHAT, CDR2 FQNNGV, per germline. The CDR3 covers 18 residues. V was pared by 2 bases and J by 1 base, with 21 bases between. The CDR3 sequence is CASSLRVYGTERSYEQYF. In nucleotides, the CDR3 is TGTGCCAGCAGCTTACGGGTCTACGGGACTGAAAGATCCTACGAGCAGTACTTC.

CDR3 sequence reads: CATSTDRGSYEQYF. The DNA for the CDR3 is TGTGCCACCAGCACGGACAGGGGGTCCTACGAGCAGTACTTC. The chain couples TRBV15 to TRBJ2-7, with 10 bases lining up with TRBD1. Looked up from germline, CDR1 is LNHNV and CDR2 is YYDKDF (reference sequence). Trimming removed 4 bases from V and 1 base from J; junction bases left unmatched: 1. The CDR3 is made up of 14 amino acids.

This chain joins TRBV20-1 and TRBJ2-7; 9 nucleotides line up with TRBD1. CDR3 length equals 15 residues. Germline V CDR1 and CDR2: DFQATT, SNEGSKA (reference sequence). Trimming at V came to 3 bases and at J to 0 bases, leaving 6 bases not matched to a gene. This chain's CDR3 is CSASPGDRDSYEQYF. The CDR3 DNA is TGCAGTGCTAGTCCCGGGGACAGGGACTCCTACGAGCAGTACTTC.

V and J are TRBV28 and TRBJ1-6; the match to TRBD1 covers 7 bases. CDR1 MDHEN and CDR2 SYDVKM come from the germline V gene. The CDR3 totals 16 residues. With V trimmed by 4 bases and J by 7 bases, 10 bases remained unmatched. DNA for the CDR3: TGTGCCAGCAGTTCTCGAAGGGACAGCGTAAATTCACCCCTCCACTTT. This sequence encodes CASSSRRDSVNSPLHF.

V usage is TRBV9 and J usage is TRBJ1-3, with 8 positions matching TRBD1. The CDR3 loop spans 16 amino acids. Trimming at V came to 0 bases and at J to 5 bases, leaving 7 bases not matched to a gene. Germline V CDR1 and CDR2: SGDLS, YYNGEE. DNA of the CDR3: TGTGCCAGCAGCGTAGCGGGGCAGGGGGCGCGAAACACCATATATTTT. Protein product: CASSVAGQGARNTIYF.

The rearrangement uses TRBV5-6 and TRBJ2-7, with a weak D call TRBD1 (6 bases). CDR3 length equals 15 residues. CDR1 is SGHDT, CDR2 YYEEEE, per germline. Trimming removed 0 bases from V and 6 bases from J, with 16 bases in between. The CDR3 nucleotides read TGTGCCAGCAGCTTGGGAGCACAGGGCATCAGCGAGCAGTACTTC. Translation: CASSLGAQGISEQYF.

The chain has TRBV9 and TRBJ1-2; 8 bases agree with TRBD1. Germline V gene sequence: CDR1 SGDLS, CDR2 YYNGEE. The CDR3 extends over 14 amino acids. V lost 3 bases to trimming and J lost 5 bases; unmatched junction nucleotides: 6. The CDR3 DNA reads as TGTGCCAGCAGCGCCGACAGGGGTGTTTATGGCTACACCTTC. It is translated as CASSADRGVYGYTF.

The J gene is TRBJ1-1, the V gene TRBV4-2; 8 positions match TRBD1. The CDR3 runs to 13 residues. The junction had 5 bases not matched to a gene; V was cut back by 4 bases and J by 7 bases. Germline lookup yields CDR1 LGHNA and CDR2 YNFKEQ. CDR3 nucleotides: TGTGCCAGCAGCCTGACAGGGGCCCTTGAAGCTTTCTTT. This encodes CASSLTGALEAFF.

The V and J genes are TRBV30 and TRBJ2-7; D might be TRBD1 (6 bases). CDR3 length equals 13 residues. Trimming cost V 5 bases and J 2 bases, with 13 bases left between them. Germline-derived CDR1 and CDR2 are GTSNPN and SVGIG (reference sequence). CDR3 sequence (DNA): TGTGCCTGGCCTAACAGGGACCCCTACGAGCAGTACTTC. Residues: CAWPNRDPYEQYF.

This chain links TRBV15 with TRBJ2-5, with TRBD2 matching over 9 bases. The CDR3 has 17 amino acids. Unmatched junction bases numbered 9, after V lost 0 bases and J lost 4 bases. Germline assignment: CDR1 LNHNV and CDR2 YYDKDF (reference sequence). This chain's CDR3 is CATSRDRIAGGLETQYF. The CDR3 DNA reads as TGTGCCACCAGCAGAGATCGGATCGCGGGGGGGCTAGAGACCCAGTACTTC.

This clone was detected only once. The DNA of the CDR3 is TGCGCCAGCATAGCTAGCGGGGCCTCCTACGAGCAGTACTTC. Translation gives CASIASGASYEQYF. The V call is TRBV10-2, the J call TRBJ2-7; TRBD2 aligns across 9 bases. Germline V gives CDR1 WSHSY, CDR2 SAAADI. The V gene end was trimmed by 7 bases and the J gene end by 0 bases; junction bases not matched to a gene: 4. This CDR3 has 14 amino acids.

The CDR3 nucleotides read TGTGCCAGCAGCTTAGCAGGGTCCTATGGCTACACCTTC. Translation gives CASSLAGSYGYTF. The rearrangement uses TRBV11-2 and TRBJ1-2, with D possibly being TRBD1 (5 bases). The CDR3 has 13 amino acids. Trimming shortened V by 1 base and J by 4 bases, and 7 bases separated the two germline ends. Germline V lookup: CDR1 SGHAT, CDR2 FQNNGV.

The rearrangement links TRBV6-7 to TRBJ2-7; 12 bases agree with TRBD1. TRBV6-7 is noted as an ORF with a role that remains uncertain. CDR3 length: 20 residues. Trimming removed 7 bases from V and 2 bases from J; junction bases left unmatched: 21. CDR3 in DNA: TGTGCCAGCAACTTCCCTCCGGGACAGGGGGCGCTTCCCCATACCTACGAGCAGTACTTC. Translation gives CASNFPPGQGALPHTYEQYF.

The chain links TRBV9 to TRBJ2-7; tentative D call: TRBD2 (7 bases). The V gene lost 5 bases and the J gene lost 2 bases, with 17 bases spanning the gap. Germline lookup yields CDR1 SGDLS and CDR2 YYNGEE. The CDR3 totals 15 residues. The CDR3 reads CASSAGGQPTYEQYF. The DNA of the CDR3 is TGTGCCAGCAGTGCCGGGGGGCAACCGACCTACGAGCAGTACTTC.